This TCR beta chain was identified during a study of CD8 T cells in Susac syndrome. The study, taken as a whole, reports: By the study's own acknowledgment, its TCR sequencing and HLA analysis included relatively few individuals.

The authors carried out high-throughput sequencing of TCR beta. They applied it to CD8+ and CD4+ T cells obtained from blood. The authors negatively isolated CD8+ and CD4+ T cells and FACS-enriched TEMRA cells. Trimming at V came to 3 bases and at J to 8 bases, leaving 9 bases not matched to a gene. Per the germline V gene, CDR1 is DFQATT and CDR2 is SNEGSKA (reference sequence). The CDR3 contains 13 residues. Random-hexamer reverse transcription was applied to roughly 0.45 to 1 ug RNA. Across 54 Vbeta and 13 Jbeta, immunoSEQ multiplex PCR amplified TCR beta CDR3. Via MiXCR, TCRdb re-called the immunoSEQ multiplex PCR reads, giving one row per CDR3 protein. The sample carries hundreds of thousands of distinct CDR3 sequences, roughly 94% recorded once. Concerning this clonotype: Antigen: not known.

Source material: CD4+ T cells from PBMCs. The rearrangement uses TRBV20-1 and TRBJ1-1; 7 nucleotides align to TRBD1. The TCR was taken from a human donor with multiple sclerosis. CDR3 loop: CSASLTPGQEAFF. CDR3 nucleotide sequence: TGCAGTGCTAGCCTTACACCGGGACAGGAAGCTTTCTTT.